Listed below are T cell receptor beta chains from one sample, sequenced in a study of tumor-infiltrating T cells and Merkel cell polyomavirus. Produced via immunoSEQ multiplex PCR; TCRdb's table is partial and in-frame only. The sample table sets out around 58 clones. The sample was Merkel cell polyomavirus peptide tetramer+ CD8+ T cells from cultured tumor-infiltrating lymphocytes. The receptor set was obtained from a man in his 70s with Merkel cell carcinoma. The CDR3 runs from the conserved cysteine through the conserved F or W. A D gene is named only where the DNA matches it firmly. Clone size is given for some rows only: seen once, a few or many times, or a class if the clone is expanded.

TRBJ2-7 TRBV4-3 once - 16 CASSQDRLDSSREQYF TGCGCCAGCAGCCAAGATCGGCTAGACTCCTCGAGGGAGCAGTACTTC
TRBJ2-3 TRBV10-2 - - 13 CASRAGSGDTQYF TGCGCCAGCCGGGCGGGTAGTGGAGATACGCAGTATTTT
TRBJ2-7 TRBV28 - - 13 CASSLTHTYEQYF TGTGCCAGCAGCTTGACTCATACCTACGAGCAGTACTTC
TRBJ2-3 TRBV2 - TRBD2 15 CASSSLAGDTDTQYF TGTGCCAGCAGCTCGCTAGCGGGGGACACAGATACGCAGTATTTT
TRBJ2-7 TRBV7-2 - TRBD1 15 CASSLSGQGAYEQYF TGTGCCAGCAGCTTATCTGGACAGGGGGCCTACGAGCAGTACTTC
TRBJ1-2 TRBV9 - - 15 CASVGHSRKTYGYTF TGTGCCAGCGTGGGACACTCAAGAAAGACCTATGGCTACACCTTC
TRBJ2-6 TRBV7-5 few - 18 CARIPGLSRQSRANVLTF TGTGCCAGAATTCCTGGGTTAAGTAGACAAAGTCGGGCCAACGTCCTGACTTTC
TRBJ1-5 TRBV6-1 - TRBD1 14 CASSVGQGNQPQHF TGTGCCAGCAGTGTGGGACAGGGGAATCAGCCCCAGCATTTT
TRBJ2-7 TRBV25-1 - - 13 CASSEWASDEQYF TGTGCCAGCAGTGAATGGGCTAGCGACGAGCAGTACTTC
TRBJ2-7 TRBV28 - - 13 CASSLTHTYEQYF TGTGCCAGCAGCTTGACTCATACCTACGAGCAGTACTTC
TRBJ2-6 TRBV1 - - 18 CTSRIPCLAQSRANVLTF TGCACCAGCAGGATCCCGTGTTTGGCACAAAGTCGGGCCAACGTCCTGACTTTC
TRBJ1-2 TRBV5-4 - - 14 CASVGTGKTYGYTF TGTGCCAGCGTCGGAACAGGAAAGACCTATGGCTACACCTTC
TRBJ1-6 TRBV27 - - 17 CASSSGYTGHLKSPLHF TGTGCCAGCAGTTCGGGCTACACGGGACACCTGAAATCACCCCTCCACTTT
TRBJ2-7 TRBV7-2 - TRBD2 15 CASSLSGRGAYEQYF TGTGCCAGCAGCTTATCTGGACGGGGGGCCTACGAGCAGTACTTC
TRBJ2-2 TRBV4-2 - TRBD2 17 CASSHATSGRGTGELFF TGTGCCAGCAGCCACGCCACTAGCGGGAGGGGCACCGGGGAGCTGTTTTTT
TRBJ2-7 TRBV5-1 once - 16 CASSLTSINTYYEQYF TGCGCCAGCAGCTTGACCTCCATCAACACGTACTACGAGCAGTACTTC